This TCR beta chain was sequenced in a study of long-term antiretroviral therapy in people with HIV. Regarding the study as a whole: Records did not include ART adherence, viral resistance or therapy changes. The study found narrower CDR3 length ranges in HIV repertoires than in controls. Clones that expanded before ART (that is, prior to treatment) dominated the repertoire at all time points.

A note on this clone: The antigen is unknown.

Germline loops: CDR1 WSHSY, CDR2 SAAADI. This CDR3 has 14 residues. Trimming stripped 2 bases from V and 4 bases from J, with 12 bases between. A v3.0 immunoSEQ assay was performed at survey level. What sequencing targeted per sample was about 35,000-55,000 T-cell genomes. Sequencing was performed with immunoSEQ multiplex PCR; in TCRdb, only in-frame clones are kept and a portion is missing. Found here are under 30,000 clones, under 85% of them singletons; the top ten hold about 8.6%. The genes are TRBV10-2 and TRBJ2-7; D is unclear. This sequence was found in a man between 40 and 49 years old with HIV. The material sequenced was unsorted PBMCs, taken 3 years after starting antiretroviral therapy. CDR3 DNA: TGCGCCAGCAGTGAGATGCCTACCGTTTACGAGCAGTACTTC. It encodes CASSEMPTVYEQYF.